This TCR beta chain stems from a study of blood T cell repertoires in COVID-19. Study summary: The cDNA or gDNA used as material had been derived from T cells, B-cell-depleted T cells, or PBMCs.

Assay: immunoSEQ multiplex PCR; the TCRdb copy retains only in-frame clones and omits some. The sample includes tens of thousands of clones, around 85% of them seen just once. V shed 5 bases and J 3 bases; nucleotides not matched to a gene: 6. CDR3 length equals 13 residues. The germline V gene has CDR1 GTSNPN and CDR2 SVGIG (reference sequence). The source of this sequence is a man between 40 and 49 years old with COVID-19, enrolled during active disease. The sample consisted of peripheral blood. The J gene is TRBJ2-7, the V gene TRBV30; 8 bases match TRBD2. For the CDR3, the DNA is TGTGCCTGGGCCCCGGGGGGGGGCTACGAGCAGTACTTC. It codes for CAWAPGGGYEQYF.